This T cell receptor (beta chain) was identified during a study of shared clonotypes between healthy human individuals. Study information: The study enrolled a couple of women and three men aged 18 to 49.

V shed 4 bases and J shed 5 bases, with 8 bases lying between them. CDR1 is KGHSY and CDR2 is FQNENV in the germline V gene. The CDR3 is 12 residues long. Method: immunoSEQ multiplex PCR; TCRdb's copy keeps in-frame clones and lacks some. This sample has roughly 890,000 clones, with more than 85% found just once. CD45RO-negative CD8 cells positively selected for CCR7 made up the naive population, which excluded terminally differentiated effector memory CD45RA+ cells. The chain joins TRBV16 to TRBJ2-5, with D possibly matching TRBD2 (6 bases). The TCR originated in a young man in good health. Sequenced input: naive CD8+ T cells sorted from blood. DNA for the CDR3: TGTGCCAGCAGCCGGGACTGGGAGACCCAGTACTTC. Encoded protein: CASSRDWETQYF.